A single TCR beta chain is shown here with its context. Its antigen is undetermined. This sample was taken from a study of blood T cells in healthy people across ages. Study-level points and caveats: While age rose, TCR beta diversity per million T cells dropped in a roughly linear way.

The CDR3 loop spans 13 amino acids. V dropped 3 bases and J dropped 11; count of bases not matched to a gene: 8. The germline V gene encodes CDR1 LGHDT and CDR2 YNNKEL (reference sequence). Primed by a sample-barcoded 5' primer and a J-beta primer mix, a second PCR proceeded for about 6 to 12 cycles. At least 2.5 million CDR3-containing paired-end reads were obtained per sample. One entry per CDR3 protein results from TCRdb running MiXCR on the 5' RACE reads. Of about 1,500,000 distinct CDR3 sequences in the sample, about 43% are singletons; the top ten hold 7.9%. All donors came from Russia, were Caucasian and healthy, and spanned ages about 6 to 95. Total RNA extraction produced at least 6 micrograms (per sample) for the study.

The receptor was derived from a woman aged 18-35 years in good health. Sequencing input: blood. The J gene is TRBJ2-5, the V gene TRBV3-1, with 8 bases fitting TRBD1. Here the CDR3 DNA reads TGTGCCAGCAGCCAGCAAGACAGGGGCGGGCAGTACTTC. Encoded protein: CASSQQDRGGQYF.